These 13 T cell receptor beta chains were all obtained from the same sample, sequenced in a study of sequential checkpoint blockade in melanoma. Produced via immunoSEQ multiplex PCR; TCRdb's table is partial and in-frame only. The data contain some 13,000 clones, approximately 22% of them singletons. As to treatment: randomized to nivolumab then ipilimumab (arm A) or the reverse (arm B). The material was tumor tissue (inferred from file names), obtained from a patient given nivolumab and ipilimumab in sequence. The receptors were sampled from a human donor with melanoma.

This rearrangement joins TRBV15 to TRBJ1-4, with 8 bases fitting TRBD1. The CDR3 is 14 residues long. J lost 8 bases, V lost 5 bases, and 7 bases had no gene match. In germline, CDR1 is LNHNV, CDR2 YYDKDF (reference sequence). CDR3 nucleotides: TGTGCCACCAGCCCCGACAGGGGATGGGAAAAACTGTTTTTT. Its protein product is CATSPDRGWEKLFF.

This clone was counted many times. This chain uses TRBV11-3 with TRBJ2-5; TRBD1 aligns across 8 bases. This CDR3 contains 17 residues. J gave up 4 bases and V 5 bases, and 15 bases lay outside the gene matches. Per germline, CDR1 SGHNT and CDR2 YENEEA. The CDR3 nucleotides are TGTGCCAGCAGCCCACAGTCCAGGGGGCGGTATCGAGAGACCCAGTACTTC. Translation: CASSPQSRGRYRETQYF.

This clone was seen at least ten times. The chain uses TRBV7-6 and TRBJ2-5; TRBD1 is a possible D gene (6 bases). The V and J ends lost 5 bases and 2 bases respectively, with 12 bases between them. This CDR3 has 14 amino acids. Germline CDR1 and CDR2: SGHVS and FNYEAQ. Written as DNA, the CDR3 is TGTGCCAGCAGCCTAGGGACATCGCAAGAGACCCAGTACTTC. Amino acid sequence: CASSLGTSQETQYF.

This clone was observed a handful of times. The rearrangement links TRBV30 to TRBJ1-2, with no clear D. This CDR3 is built from 13 residues. Per germline, CDR1 GTSNPN and CDR2 SVGIG (reference sequence). Trimming removed 3 bases from V and 8 bases from J, with 16 bases in between. The CDR3 loop is CAWRPDTEAGYTF. The CDR3 region has the DNA TGTGCCTGGAGACCCGACACGGAAGCAGGCTACACCTTC.

J is TRBJ1-1 and V is TRBV5-1; TRBD1 might be the D (6 bases). Deletions cut 5 bases from V and 0 bases from J, with 11 bases between. Germline CDR1 reads SGHRS; CDR2 reads YFSETQ. The CDR3 sequence is 14 residues long. The CDR3 DNA sequence: TGCGCCAGCAGTTCCGGGACAATGAACACTGAAGCTTTCTTT. Translated, it gives CASSSGTMNTEAFF.

The CDR3: CASSLLASGDEQYF. The DNA of the CDR3 is TGCGCCAGCAGCCTGCTAGCGTCTGGGGACGAGCAGTACTTC. This chain uses TRBV5-1 with TRBJ2-7; D might be TRBD2 (6 bases). With 4 bases removed from V and 5 bases from J, the gap between germline ends came to 16 bases. This CDR3 contains 14 residues. CDR1 SGHRS and CDR2 YFSETQ come from the germline V gene. Full variable domain (outside the CDR3, taken from reference TRBV5-1 and TRBJ2-7): KAGVTQTPRYLIKTRGQQVTLSCSPISGHRSVSWYQQTPGQGLQFLFEYFSETQRNKGNFPGRFSGRQFSNSRSEMNVSTLELGDSALYLCASSLLASGDEQYFGPGTRLTVT.

This clone was counted only a few times. This sequence joins TRBV6-8 and TRBJ1-2, with a tentative D call TRBD1 (5 bases). CDR1 is MNHGY and CDR2 is SAAAGT in the germline V gene. This CDR3 is 13 amino acids long. Trimming took 5 bases from V and 2 from J, leaving 9 bases between them. CDR3 protein: CASSRGINYGYTF. CDR3 coding DNA: TGTGCCAGCAGTAGGGGCATCAACTATGGCTACACCTTC.

The rearrangement joins TRBV5-1 to TRBJ1-4; TRBD1 aligns across 7 bases. V lost 2 bases and J lost 0; bases outside the gene matches: 10. The CDR3 is made up of 18 amino acids. The germline V gene encodes CDR1 SGHRS and CDR2 YFSETQ. CDR3 sequence (DNA): TGCGCCAGCAGCTTCGCGGACAGGCGACTTGCAACTAATGAAAAACTGTTTTTT. It encodes CASSFADRRLATNEKLFF.

This clone was counted a few times. The V gene is TRBV5-1, the J gene TRBJ2-7; D unresolved. Looked up from germline, CDR1 is SGHRS and CDR2 is YFSETQ. This CDR3 is built from 14 residues. The V end lost 2 bases, the J end lost 2 bases, and 11 bases lay between the germline ends. In nucleotides, the CDR3 is TGCGCCAGCAGCTTAAAGGGTATAACCTACGAGCAGTACTTC. Translation gives CASSLKGITYEQYF.

The chain uses TRBV30 and TRBJ2-1; D is undetermined. V lost 4 bases and J lost 6, with 13 bases in between. The V gene's germline CDR1 is GTSNPN and CDR2 SVGIG (reference sequence). The CDR3 has 13 residues. CDR3 region: CAWTLGLSNEQFF. CDR3 coding DNA: TGTGCCTGGACCCTGGGCCTAAGCAATGAGCAGTTCTTC.

The sample holds many counts of this clone. The V and J genes are TRBV6-8 and TRBJ1-2; 7 nucleotides match TRBD1. J lost 5 bases, V lost 0 bases, and 6 bases had no gene match. The CDR3 contains 15 residues. The V gene's germline CDR1 is MNHGY and CDR2 SAAAGT. Here the CDR3 DNA reads TGTGCCAGCAGTTACTCGAGACAGGGAAGTTATGGCTACACCTTC. Amino acid sequence: CASSYSRQGSYGYTF.

This clone was counted once. This chain links TRBV19 with TRBJ1-1, with a possible D match to TRBD1 (5 bases). Germline lookup yields CDR1 LNHDA and CDR2 SQIVND (reference sequence). V lost 6 bases and J lost 5, with 19 bases in between. CDR3 length: 15 residues. This chain's CDR3 is CASRDPGGVRTEAFF. DNA for the CDR3: TGTGCCAGTAGGGACCCCGGGGGGGTGAGGACTGAAGCTTTCTTT. Combining the CDR3 with reference TRBV19 and TRBJ1-1 gives the whole variable domain DGGITQSPKYLFRKEGQNVTLSCEQNLNHDAMYWYRQDPGQGLRLIYYSQIVNDFQKGDIAEGYSVSREKKESFPLTVTSAQKNPTAFYLCASRDPGGVRTEAFFGQGTRLTVV.

This clone was seen a handful of times. The rearrangement joins TRBV11-3 to TRBJ2-7; 7 positions match TRBD1. Germline V gene lookup returns CDR1 SGHNT and CDR2 YENEEA. The CDR3 contains 14 residues. The junction had 11 bases not matched to a gene; V was cut back by 6 bases and J by 6 bases. The CDR3 protein is CASSSEGARGEQYF. The CDR3 bases are TGTGCCAGCAGTTCTGAGGGGGCGCGAGGCGAGCAGTACTTC.